The clone carrying this T cell receptor beta chain showed up just a few times. The data belong to a study of molecular identifiers for immune sequencing clone quantification. When naive CD8 T cells were sorted, they were gated as CD8+CD4-CCR7+CD45RA+. TCRdb itself ran the PCR reads through MiXCR, one entry per CDR3 protein. This table has approximately 320,000 distinct CDR3 sequences, roughly 24% appearing once. The specimen was naive CD8+ T cells from blood, with Jurkat cell RNA spiked in. Subset given: FACS-sorted CD8+CD4-CCR7+CD45RA+ naive T cells. The clonotype comes from a human donor in good health. Some libraries in this study had Jurkat cell RNA spiked in.

Here the CDR3 reads CASSDGTSGEQYF. The DNA of the CDR3 is TGTGCCAGCAGCGACGGGACTAGCGGTGAGCAGTACTTC. The V gene is TRBV7-2, the J gene TRBJ2-7; 11 bases map to TRBD2. Germline V gene lookup returns CDR1 SGHTA and CDR2 FQGNSA. The CDR3 contains 13 residues. V dropped 5 bases and J dropped 7; count of bases not matched to a gene: 4.